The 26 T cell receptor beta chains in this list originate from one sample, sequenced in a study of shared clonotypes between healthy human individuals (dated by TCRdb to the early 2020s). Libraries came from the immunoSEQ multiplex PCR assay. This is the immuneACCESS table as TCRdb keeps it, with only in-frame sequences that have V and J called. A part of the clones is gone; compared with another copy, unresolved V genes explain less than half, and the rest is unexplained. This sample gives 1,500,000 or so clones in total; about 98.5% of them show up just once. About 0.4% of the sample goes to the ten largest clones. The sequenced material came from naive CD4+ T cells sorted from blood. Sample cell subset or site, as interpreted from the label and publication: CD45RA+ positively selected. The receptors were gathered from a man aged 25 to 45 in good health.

CDR3 residues: CASSPGGSGRVWSPGELFF. Here the CDR3 DNA reads TGTGCCAGCAGCCCCGGGGGTAGCGGGAGGGTATGGTCGCCCGGGGAGCTGTTTTTT. This chain joins TRBV11-2 and TRBJ2-2; 11 nucleotides line up with TRBD2. Germline assignment: CDR1 SGHAT and CDR2 FQNNGV. V lost 5 bases, J lost 6 bases, and 17 bases stayed unmatched. The CDR3 has 19 residues.

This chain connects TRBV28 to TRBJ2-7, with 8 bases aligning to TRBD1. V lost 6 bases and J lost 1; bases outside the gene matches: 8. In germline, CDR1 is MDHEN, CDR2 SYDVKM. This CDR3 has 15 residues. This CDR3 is CASSPQDRASYEQYF. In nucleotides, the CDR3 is TGTGCCAGCAGCCCCCAGGACAGGGCATCCTACGAGCAGTACTTC.

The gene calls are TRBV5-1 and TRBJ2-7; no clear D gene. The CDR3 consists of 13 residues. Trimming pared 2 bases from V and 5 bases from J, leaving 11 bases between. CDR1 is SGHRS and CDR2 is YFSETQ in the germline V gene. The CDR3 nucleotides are TGCGCCAGCAGCTTACAGATGGAGAACGAGCAGTACTTC. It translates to CASSLQMENEQYF.

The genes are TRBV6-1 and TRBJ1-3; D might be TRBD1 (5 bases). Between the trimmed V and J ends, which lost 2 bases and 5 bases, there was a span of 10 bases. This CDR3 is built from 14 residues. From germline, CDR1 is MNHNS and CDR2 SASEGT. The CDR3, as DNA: TGTGCCAGCAGTGAACCCGGGGCCAGAAACACCATATATTTT. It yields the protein CASSEPGARNTIYF.

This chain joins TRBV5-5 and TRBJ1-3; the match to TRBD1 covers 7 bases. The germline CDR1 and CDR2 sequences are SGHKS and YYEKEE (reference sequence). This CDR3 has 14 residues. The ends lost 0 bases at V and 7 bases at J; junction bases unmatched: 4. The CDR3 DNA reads TGTGCCAGCAGCTTGGAAGGGGGCCGGAACACCATATATTTT. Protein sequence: CASSLEGGRNTIYF. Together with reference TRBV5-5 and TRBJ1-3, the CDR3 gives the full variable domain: DAGVTQSPTHLIKTRGQQVTLRCSPISGHKSVSWYQQVLGQGPQFIFQYYEKEERGRGNFPDRFSARQFPNYSSELNVNALLLGDSALYLCASSLEGGRNTIYFGEGSWLTVV.

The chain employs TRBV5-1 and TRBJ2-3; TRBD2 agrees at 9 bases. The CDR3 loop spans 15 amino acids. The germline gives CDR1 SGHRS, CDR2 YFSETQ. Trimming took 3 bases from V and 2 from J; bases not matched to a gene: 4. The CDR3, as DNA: TGCGCCAGCAGCTCCTGGACTAGCGCCACAGATACGCAGTATTTT. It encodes CASSSWTSATDTQYF. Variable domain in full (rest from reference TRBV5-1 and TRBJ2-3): KAGVTQTPRYLIKTRGQQVTLSCSPISGHRSVSWYQQTPGQGLQFLFEYFSETQRNKGNFPGRFSGRQFSNSRSEMNVSTLELGDSALYLCASSSWTSATDTQYFGPGTRLTVL.

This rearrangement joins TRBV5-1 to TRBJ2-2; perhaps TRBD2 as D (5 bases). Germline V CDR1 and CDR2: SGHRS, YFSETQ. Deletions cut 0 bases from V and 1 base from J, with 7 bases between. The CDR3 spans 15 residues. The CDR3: CASSLAAGNTGELFF. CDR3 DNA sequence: TGCGCCAGCAGCTTGGCCGCGGGGAACACCGGGGAGCTGTTTTTT.

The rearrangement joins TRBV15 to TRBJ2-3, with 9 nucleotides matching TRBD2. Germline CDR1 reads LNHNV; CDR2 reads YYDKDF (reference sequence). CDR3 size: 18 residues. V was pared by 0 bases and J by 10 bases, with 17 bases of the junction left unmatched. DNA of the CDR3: TGTGCCACCAGCAGAGAAGGTCGGCTAGCGGGAATCCTAGAAGCGCAGTATTTT. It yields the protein CATSREGRLAGILEAQYF.

The CDR3 sequence is CSVGTGVGEQFF. CDR3 sequence (DNA): TGCAGCGTTGGGACAGGGGTTGGTGAGCAGTTCTTC. The rearrangement joins TRBV29-1 to TRBJ2-1; 9 bases are a match to TRBD1. The germline V gene encodes CDR1 SQVTM and CDR2 ANQGSEA. This CDR3 region has 12 residues. With 4 bases clipped from V and 9 bases from J, the junction kept 4 bases outside the gene matches.

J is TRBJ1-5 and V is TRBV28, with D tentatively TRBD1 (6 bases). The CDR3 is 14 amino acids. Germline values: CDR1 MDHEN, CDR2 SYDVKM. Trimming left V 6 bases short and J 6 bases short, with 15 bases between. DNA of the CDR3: TGTGCCAGCAGCCCTGAGACAGGACGTCAGCCCCAGCATTTT. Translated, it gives CASSPETGRQPQHF.

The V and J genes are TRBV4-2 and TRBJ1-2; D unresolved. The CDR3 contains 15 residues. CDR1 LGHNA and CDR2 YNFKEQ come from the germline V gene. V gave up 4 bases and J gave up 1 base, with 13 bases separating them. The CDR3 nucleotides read TGTGCCAGCAGCCTTGCATTGGGCGATAACTATGGCTACACCTTC. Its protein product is CASSLALGDNYGYTF.

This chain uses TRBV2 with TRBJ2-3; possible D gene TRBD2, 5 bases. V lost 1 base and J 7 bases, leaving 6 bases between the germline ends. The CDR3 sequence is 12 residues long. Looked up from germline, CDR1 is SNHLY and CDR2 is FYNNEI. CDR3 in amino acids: CASSEGRNTQYF. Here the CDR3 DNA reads TGTGCCAGCAGTGAAGGGAGGAATACGCAGTATTTT.

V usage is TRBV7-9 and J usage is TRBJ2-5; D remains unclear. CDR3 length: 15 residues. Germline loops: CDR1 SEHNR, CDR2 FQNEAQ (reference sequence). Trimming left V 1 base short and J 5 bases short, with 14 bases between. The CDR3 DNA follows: TGTGCCAGCAGCTTAGAGGTCTCGGCGTCCGAGACCCAGTACTTC. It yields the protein CASSLEVSASETQYF.

The CDR3 region is CASSQGGPKTNTGELFF. The CDR3 DNA reads as TGCGCCAGCAGCCAAGGTGGTCCTAAAACGAACACCGGGGAGCTGTTTTTT. V and J are TRBV4-3 and TRBJ2-2; no definite D call. V was pared by 1 base and J by 0 bases, with 12 bases between. CDR1 is LGHNA and CDR2 is YSLEER in the germline V gene. This CDR3 region has 17 residues.

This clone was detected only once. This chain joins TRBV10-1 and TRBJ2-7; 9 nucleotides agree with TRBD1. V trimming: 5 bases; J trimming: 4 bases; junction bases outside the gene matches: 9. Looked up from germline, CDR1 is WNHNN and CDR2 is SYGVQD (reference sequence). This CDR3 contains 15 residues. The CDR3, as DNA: TGCGCCAGCAGTTTTTCCGGGACAGGGATATACGAGCAGTACTTC. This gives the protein CASSFSGTGIYEQYF.

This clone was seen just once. The CDR3 region is CASSPGTGELFF. The DNA of the CDR3 is TGTGCCAGCAGTCCGGGCACCGGGGAGCTGTTTTTT. The rearrangement joins TRBV25-1 to TRBJ2-2, with D unresolved. The V end was cut by 5 bases, the J end by 4 bases, with 5 bases between. The CDR3 covers 12 residues. Germline CDR1 MGHDK, CDR2 SYGVNS.

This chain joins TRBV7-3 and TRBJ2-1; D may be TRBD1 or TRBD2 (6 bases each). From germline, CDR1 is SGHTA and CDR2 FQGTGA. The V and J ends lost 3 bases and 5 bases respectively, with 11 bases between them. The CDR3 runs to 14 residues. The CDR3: CASSFGGSDNEQFF. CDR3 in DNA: TGTGCCAGCAGCTTCGGGGGCTCTGACAATGAGCAGTTCTTC.

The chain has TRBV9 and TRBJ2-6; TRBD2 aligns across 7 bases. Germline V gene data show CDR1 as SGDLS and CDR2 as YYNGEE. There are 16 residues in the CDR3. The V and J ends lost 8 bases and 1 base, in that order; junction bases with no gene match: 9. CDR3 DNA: TGTGCCAGTTCACTAGCGCATTTTTCTGGGGCCAACGTCCTGACTTTC. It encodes CASSLAHFSGANVLTF.

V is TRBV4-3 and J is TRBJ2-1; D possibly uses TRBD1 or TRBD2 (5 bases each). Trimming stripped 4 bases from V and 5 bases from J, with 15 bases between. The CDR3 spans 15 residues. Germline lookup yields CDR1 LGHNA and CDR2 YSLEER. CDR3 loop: CASSLLALGDNEQFF. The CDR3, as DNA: TGCGCCAGCAGCCTCCTAGCTTTAGGGGACAATGAGCAGTTCTTC.

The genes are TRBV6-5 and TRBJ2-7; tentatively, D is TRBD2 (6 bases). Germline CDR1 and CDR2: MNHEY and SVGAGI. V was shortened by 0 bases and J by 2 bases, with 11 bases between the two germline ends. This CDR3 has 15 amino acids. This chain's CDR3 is CASSYSRRGPYEQYF. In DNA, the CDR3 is TGTGCCAGCAGTTACTCGAGGAGGGGTCCCTACGAGCAGTACTTC.

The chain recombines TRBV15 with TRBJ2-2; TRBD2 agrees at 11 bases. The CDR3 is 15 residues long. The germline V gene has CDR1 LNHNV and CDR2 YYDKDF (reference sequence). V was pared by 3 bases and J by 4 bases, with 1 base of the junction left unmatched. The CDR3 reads CATSSGLAGTGELFF. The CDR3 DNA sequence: TGTGCCACCAGCAGCGGACTAGCGGGCACCGGGGAGCTGTTTTTT. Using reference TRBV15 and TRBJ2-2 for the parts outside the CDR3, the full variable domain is DAMVIQNPRYQVTQFGKPVTLSCSQTLNHNVMYWYQQKSSQAPKLLFHYYDKDFNNEADTPDNFQSRRPNTSFCFLDIRSPGLGDTAMYLCATSSGLAGTGELFFGEGSRLTVL.

The CDR3 coding sequence is TGTGCCAGCAGACCAACCGGGACTAGCGGTTACAATGAGCAGTTCTTC. It yields the protein CASRPTGTSGYNEQFF. The chain has TRBV28 and TRBJ2-1, with 11 bases identical to TRBD2. This CDR3 is built from 16 residues. Germline V gene sequence: CDR1 MDHEN, CDR2 SYDVKM. With V trimmed by 6 bases and J by 4 bases, 8 bases remained unmatched. The full variable domain, in which reference TRBV28 and TRBJ2-1 provide the parts outside the CDR3, is DVKVTQSSRYLVKRTGEKVFLECVQDMDHENMFWYRQDPGLGLRLIYFSYDVKMKEKGDIPEGYSVSREKKERFSLILESASTNQTSMYLCASRPTGTSGYNEQFFGPGTRLTVL.

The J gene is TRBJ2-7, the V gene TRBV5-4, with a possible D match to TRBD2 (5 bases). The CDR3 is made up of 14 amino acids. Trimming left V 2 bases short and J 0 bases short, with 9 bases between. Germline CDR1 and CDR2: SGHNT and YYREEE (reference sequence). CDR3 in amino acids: CASSFGLLSYEQYF. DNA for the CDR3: TGTGCCAGCAGCTTTGGACTTCTCTCCTACGAGCAGTACTTC.

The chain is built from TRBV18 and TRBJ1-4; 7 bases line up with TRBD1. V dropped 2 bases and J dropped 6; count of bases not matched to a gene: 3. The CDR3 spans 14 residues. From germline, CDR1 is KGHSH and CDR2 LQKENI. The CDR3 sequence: CASSPDRADEKLFF. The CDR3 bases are TGTGCCAGCTCACCAGACAGGGCCGATGAAAAACTGTTTTTT. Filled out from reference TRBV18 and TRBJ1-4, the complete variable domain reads NAGVMQNPRHLVRRRGQEARLRCSPMKGHSHVYWYRQLPEEGLKFMVYLQKENIIDESGMPKERFSAEFPKEGPSILRIQQVVRGDSAAYFCASSPDRADEKLFFGSGTQLSVL.

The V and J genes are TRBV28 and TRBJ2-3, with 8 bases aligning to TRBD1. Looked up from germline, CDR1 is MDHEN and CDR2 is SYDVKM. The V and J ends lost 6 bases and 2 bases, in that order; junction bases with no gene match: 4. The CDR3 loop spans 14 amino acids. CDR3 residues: CASSLDRVTDTQYF. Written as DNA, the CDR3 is TGTGCCAGCAGCTTGGACAGGGTCACAGATACGCAGTATTTT.

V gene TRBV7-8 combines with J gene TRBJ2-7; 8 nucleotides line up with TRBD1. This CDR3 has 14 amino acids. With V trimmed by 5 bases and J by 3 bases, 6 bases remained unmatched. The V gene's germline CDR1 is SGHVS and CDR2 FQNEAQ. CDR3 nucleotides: TGTGCCAGCAGCGCGCGACAGGGGATCTACGAGCAGTACTTC. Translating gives CASSARQGIYEQYF. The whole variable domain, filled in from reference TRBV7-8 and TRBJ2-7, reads GAGVSQSPRYKVAKRGQDVALRCDPISGHVSLFWYQQALGQGPEFLTYFQNEAQLDKSGLPSDRFFAERPEGSVSTLKIQRTQQEDSAVYLCASSARQGIYEQYFGPGTRLTVT.